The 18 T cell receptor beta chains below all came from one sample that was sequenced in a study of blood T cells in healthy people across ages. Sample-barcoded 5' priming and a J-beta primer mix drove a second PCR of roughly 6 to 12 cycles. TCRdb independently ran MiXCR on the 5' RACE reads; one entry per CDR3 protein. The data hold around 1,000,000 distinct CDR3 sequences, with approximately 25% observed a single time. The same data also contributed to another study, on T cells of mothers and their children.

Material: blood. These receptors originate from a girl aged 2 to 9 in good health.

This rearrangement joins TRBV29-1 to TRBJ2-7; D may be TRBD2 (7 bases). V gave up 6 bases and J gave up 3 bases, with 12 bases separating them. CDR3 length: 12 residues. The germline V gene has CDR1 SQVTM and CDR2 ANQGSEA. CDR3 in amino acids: CSVKGEGYEQYF. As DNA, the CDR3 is TGCAGCGTCAAGGGGGAGGGCTACGAGCAGTACTTC.

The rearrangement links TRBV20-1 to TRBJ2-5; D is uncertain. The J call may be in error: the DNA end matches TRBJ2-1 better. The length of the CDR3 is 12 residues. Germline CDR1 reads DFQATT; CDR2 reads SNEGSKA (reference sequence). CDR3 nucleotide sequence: TGCAGTGCTAGAGATCCGGCTGATGAGCAGTTCTTC. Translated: CSARDPADEQFF.

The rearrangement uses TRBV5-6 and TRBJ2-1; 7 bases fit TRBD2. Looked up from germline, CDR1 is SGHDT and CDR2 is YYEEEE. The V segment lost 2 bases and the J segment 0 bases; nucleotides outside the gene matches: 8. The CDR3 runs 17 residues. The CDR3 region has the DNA TGTGCCAGCAGCTTTGTTAGGCGGGGGTTCTCCTACAATGAGCAGTTCTTC. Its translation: CASSFVRRGFSYNEQFF.

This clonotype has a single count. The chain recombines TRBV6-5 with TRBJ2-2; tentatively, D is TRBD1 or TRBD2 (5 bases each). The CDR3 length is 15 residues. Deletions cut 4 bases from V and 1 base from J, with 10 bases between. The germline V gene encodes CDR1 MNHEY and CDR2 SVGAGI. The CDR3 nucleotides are TGTGCCAGCAGTTGGGGACCTCGGAACACCGGGGAGCTGTTTTTT. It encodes CASSWGPRNTGELFF.

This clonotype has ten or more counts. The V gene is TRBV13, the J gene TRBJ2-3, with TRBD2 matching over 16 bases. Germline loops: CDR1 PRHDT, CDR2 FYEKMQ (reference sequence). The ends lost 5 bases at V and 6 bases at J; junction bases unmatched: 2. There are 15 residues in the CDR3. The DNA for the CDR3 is TGTGCCAGCAGCCCGGGACTAGCGGGAGGGGATACGCAGTATTTT. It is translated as CASSPGLAGGDTQYF.

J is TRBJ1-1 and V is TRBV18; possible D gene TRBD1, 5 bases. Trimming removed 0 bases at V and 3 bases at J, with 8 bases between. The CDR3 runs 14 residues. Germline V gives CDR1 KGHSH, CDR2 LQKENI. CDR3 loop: CASSPPGAYTEAFF. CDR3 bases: TGTGCCAGCTCACCACCCGGGGCCTACACTGAAGCTTTCTTT. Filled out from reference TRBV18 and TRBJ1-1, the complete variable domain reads NAGVMQNPRHLVRRRGQEARLRCSPMKGHSHVYWYRQLPEEGLKFMVYLQKENIIDESGMPKERFSAEFPKEGPSILRIQQVVRGDSAAYFCASSPPGAYTEAFFGQGTRLTVV.

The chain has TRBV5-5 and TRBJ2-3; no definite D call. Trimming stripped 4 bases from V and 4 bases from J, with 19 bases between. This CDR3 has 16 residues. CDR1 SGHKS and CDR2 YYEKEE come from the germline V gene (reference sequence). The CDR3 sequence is CASSPQGPFPPDTQYF. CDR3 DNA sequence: TGTGCCAGCAGCCCTCAAGGACCCTTTCCCCCAGATACGCAGTATTTT.

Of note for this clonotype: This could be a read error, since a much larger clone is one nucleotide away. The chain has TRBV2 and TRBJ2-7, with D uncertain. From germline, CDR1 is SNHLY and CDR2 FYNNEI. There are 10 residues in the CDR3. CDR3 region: CASDRYEQCF. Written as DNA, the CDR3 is TGTGCCAGCGATCGGTACGAGCAGTGCTTC.

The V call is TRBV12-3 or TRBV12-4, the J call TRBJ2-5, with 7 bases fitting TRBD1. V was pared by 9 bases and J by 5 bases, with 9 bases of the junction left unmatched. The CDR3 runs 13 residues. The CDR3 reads CASTGVVRETQYF. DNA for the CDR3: TGTGCCAGTACAGGGGTGGTGAGGGAGACCCAGTACTTC.

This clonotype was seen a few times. Here the CDR3 DNA reads TGTGCCACGACCCAGGGCCCTTCCTATTCACCCCTCCACTTT. Translating gives CATTQGPSYSPLHF. The chain is built from TRBV7-9 and TRBJ1-6; D is perhaps TRBD1 (5 bases). Germline lookup yields CDR1 SEHNR and CDR2 FQNEAQ (reference sequence). The CDR3 totals 14 residues. V lost 10 bases and J lost 8, with 18 bases in between.

The CDR3 reads CASSRGPPPETQYF. CDR3 sequence (DNA): TGTGCCAGCAGTCGGGGACCGCCGCCGGAGACCCAGTACTTC. The chain has TRBV6-6 and TRBJ2-5; D may match TRBD1 or TRBD2 (5 bases each). This CDR3 comprises 14 residues. The V end was cut by 5 bases, the J end by 5 bases, with 15 bases between. Germline V gives CDR1 MNHNY, CDR2 SVGAGI (reference sequence).

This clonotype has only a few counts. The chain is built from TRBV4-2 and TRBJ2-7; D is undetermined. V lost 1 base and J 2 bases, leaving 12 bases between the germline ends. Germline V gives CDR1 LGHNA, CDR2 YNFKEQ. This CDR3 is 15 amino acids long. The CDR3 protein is CASSQGADGTYEQYF. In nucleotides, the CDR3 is TGTGCCAGCAGCCAAGGGGCAGATGGGACCTACGAGCAGTACTTC.

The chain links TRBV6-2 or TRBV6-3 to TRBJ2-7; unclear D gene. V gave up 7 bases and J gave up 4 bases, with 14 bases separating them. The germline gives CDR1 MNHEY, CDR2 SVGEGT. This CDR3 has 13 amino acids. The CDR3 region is CASKTPSQYEQYF. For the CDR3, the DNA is TGTGCCAGCAAGACCCCCTCGCAATACGAGCAGTACTTC.

The CDR3 nucleotides read TGTGCCAGCAGCTTAGCAGGGGATGGTCAGCCCCAGCATTTT. Translated, it gives CASSLAGDGQPQHF. The chain employs TRBV7-9 and TRBJ1-5, with a tentative D call TRBD1 (5 bases). The CDR3 spans 14 residues. The V and J ends lost 0 bases and 6 bases respectively, with 9 bases between them. Germline assignment: CDR1 SEHNR and CDR2 FQNEAQ (reference sequence).

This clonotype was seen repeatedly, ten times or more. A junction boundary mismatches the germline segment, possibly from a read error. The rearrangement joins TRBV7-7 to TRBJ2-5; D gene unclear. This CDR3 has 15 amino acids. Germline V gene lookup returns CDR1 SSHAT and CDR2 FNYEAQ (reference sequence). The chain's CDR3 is CASSFTAGTQETQYF. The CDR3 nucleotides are TGTGCTAGCAGCTTCACTGCCGGCACCCAAGAGACCCAGTACTTC.

The CDR3 protein is CASSLVGPGTGEETQYF. CDR3 sequence (DNA): TGTGCCAGCAGCTTAGTAGGGCCCGGAACAGGGGAAGAGACCCAGTACTTC. The chain recombines TRBV11-2 with TRBJ2-5; TRBD1 matches at 7 bases. The CDR3 contains 17 residues. Looked up from germline, CDR1 is SGHAT and CDR2 is FQNNGV. Trimming cost V 1 base and J 3 bases; bases outside gene matches: 11.

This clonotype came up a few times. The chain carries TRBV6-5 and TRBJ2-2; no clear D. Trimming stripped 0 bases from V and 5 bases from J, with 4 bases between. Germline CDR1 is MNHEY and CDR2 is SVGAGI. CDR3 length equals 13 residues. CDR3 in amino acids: CASSYSSTGELFF. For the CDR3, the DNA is TGTGCCAGCAGTTACTCCAGTACCGGGGAGCTGTTTTTT.

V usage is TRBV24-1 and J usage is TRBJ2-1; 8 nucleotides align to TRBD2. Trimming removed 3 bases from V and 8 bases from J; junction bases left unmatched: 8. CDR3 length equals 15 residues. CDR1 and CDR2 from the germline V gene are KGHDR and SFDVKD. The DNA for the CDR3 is TGTGCCACCAGTGATCCACCAGCGGGGGATGATGAGCAGTTCTTC. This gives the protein CATSDPPAGDDEQFF.